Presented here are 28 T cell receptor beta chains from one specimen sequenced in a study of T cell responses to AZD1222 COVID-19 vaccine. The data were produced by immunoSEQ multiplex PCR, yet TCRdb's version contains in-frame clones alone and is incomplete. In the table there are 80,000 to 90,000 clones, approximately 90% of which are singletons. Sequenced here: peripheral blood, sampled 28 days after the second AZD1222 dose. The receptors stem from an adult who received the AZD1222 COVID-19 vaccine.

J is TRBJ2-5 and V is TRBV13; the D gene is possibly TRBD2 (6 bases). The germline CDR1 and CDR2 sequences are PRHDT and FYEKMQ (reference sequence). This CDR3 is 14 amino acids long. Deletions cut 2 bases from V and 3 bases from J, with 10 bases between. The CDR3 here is CASSLLGGKETQYF. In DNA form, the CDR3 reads TGTGCCAGCAGCTTACTCGGCGGGAAAGAGACCCAGTACTTC.

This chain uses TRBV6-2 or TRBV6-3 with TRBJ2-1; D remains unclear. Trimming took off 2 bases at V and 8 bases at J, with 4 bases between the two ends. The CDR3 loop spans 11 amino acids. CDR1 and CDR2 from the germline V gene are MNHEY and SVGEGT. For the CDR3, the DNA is TGTGCCAGCAGTTACGTCCATGAGCAGTTCTTC. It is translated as CASSYVHEQFF.

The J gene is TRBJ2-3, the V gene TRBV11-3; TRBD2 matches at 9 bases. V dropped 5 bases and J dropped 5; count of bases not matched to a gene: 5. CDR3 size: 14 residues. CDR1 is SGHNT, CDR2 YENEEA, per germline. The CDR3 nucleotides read TGTGCCAGCAGCCGCGGGGGGGCCGAAGATACGCAGTATTTT. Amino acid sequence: CASSRGGAEDTQYF. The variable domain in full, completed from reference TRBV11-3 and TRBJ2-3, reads EAGVVQSPRYKIIEKKQPVAFWCNPISGHNTLYWYLQNLGQGPELLIRYENEEAVDDSQLPKDRFSAERLKGVDSTLKIQPAELGDSAVYLCASSRGGAEDTQYFGPGTRLTVL.

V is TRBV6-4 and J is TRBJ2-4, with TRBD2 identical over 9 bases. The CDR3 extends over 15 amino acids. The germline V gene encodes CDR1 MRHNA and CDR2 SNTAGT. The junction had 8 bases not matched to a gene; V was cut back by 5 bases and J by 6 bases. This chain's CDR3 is CASSPTAGGRNIQYF. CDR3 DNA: TGTGCCAGCAGTCCCACAGCGGGGGGACGAAACATTCAGTACTTC.

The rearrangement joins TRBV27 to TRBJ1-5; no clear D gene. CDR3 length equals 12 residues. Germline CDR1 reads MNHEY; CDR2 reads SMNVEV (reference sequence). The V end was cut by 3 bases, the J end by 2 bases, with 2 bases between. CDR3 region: CASSFGNQPQHF. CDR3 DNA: TGTGCCAGCAGTTTTGGCAATCAGCCCCAGCATTTT.

Here the CDR3 reads CASSASSYEQYF. The CDR3 region has the DNA TGCGCCAGCAGTGCCAGCTCCTACGAGCAGTACTTC. The rearrangement links TRBV10-1 to TRBJ2-7; D remains ambiguous. There are 12 residues in the CDR3. Germline V gene sequence: CDR1 WNHNN, CDR2 SYGVQD (reference sequence). V lost 4 bases, J lost 0 bases, and 4 bases lay in between.

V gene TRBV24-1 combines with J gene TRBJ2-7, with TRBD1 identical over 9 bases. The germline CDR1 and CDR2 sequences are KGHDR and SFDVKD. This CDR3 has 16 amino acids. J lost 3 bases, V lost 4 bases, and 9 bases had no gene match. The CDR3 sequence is CATSDPTGGNVYEQYF. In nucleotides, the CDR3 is TGTGCCACCAGTGACCCGACAGGGGGTAACGTCTACGAGCAGTACTTC.

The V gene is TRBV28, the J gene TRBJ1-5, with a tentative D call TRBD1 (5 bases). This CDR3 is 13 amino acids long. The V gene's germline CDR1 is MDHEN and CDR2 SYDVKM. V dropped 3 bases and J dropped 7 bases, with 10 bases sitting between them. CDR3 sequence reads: CASSFPRGQPQHF. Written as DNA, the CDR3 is TGTGCCAGCAGTTTTCCCCGGGGCCAGCCCCAGCATTTT.

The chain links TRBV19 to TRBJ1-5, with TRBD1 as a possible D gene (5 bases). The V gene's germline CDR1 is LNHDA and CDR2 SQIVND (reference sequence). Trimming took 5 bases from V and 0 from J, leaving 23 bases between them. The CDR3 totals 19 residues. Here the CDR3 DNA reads TGTGCCAGTAGTTTAGCGTGGCAGGGCCTAAAGTATAGCAATCAGCCCCAGCATTTT. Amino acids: CASSLAWQGLKYSNQPQHF.

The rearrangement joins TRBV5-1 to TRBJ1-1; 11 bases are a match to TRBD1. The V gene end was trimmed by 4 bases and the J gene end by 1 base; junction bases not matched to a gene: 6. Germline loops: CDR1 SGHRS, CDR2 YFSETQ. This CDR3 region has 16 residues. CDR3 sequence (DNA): TGCGCCAGCAGCCACGGACAGGGGGCAAGGAACACTGAAGCTTTCTTT. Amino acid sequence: CASSHGQGARNTEAFF.

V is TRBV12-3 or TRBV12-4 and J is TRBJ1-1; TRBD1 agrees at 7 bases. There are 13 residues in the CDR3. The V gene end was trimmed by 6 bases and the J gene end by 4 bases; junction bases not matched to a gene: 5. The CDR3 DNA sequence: TGTGCCAGCAGCAGACAGGGACGCACTGAAGCTTTCTTT. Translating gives CASSRQGRTEAFF.

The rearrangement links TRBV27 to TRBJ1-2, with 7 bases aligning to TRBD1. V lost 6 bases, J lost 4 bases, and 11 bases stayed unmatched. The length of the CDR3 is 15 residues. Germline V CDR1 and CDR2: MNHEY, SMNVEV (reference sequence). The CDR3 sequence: CASSYQGQVLYGYTF. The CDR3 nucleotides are TGTGCCAGCAGCTACCAAGGACAGGTCCTCTATGGCTACACCTTC.

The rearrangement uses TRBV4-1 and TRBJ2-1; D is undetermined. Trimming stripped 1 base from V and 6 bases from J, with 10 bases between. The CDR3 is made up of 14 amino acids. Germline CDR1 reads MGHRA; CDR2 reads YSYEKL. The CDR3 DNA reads TGCGCCAGCAGCCAAGTTCTTGAACGCAATGAGCAGTTCTTC. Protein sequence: CASSQVLERNEQFF.

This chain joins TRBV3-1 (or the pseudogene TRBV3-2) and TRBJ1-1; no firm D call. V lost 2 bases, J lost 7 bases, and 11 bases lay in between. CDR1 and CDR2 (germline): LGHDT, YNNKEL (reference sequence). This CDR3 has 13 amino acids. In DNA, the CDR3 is TGTGCCAGCAGCCAAACGAATCTTATTGAAGCTTTCTTT. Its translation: CASSQTNLIEAFF.

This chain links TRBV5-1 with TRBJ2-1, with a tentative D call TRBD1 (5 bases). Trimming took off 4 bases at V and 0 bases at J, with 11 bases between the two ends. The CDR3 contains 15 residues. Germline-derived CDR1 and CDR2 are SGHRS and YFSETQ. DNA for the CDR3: TGCGCCAGCAGCGAGGACACTCGCTCCTACAATGAGCAGTTCTTC. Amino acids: CASSEDTRSYNEQFF.

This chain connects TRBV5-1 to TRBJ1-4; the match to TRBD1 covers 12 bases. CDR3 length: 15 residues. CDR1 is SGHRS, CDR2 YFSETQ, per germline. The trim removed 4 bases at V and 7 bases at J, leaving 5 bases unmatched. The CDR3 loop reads CASSRDRGRGEKLFF. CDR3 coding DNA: TGCGCCAGCAGCCGGGACAGGGGGCGAGGTGAAAAACTGTTTTTT.

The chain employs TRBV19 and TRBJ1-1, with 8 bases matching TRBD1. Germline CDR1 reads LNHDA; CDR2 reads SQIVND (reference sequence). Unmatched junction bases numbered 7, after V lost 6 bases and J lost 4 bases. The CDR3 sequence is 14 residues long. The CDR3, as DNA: TGTGCCAGTAGGAAGTCAGGGGGCATCACTGAAGCTTTCTTT. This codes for CASRKSGGITEAFF.

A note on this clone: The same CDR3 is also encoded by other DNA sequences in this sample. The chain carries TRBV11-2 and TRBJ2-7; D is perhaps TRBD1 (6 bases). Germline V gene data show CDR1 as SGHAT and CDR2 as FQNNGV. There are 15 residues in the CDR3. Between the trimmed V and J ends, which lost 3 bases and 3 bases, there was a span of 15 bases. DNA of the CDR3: TGTGCCAGCAGCTTGGTAGCAGGGGAACGCTACGAGCAGTACTTC. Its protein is CASSLVAGERYEQYF.

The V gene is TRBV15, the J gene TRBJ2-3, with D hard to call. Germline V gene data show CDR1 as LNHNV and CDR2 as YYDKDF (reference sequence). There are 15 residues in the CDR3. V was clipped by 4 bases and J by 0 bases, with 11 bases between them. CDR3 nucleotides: TGTGCCACCAGCACTCCAACGATAAGCACAGATACGCAGTATTTT. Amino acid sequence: CATSTPTISTDTQYF.

The CDR3 sequence is CPGWTGELFF. In DNA, the CDR3 is TGCCCCGGGTGGACCGGGGAGCTGTTTTTT. The rearrangement links TRBV29-1 to TRBJ2-2; no clear D. The CDR3 sequence is 10 residues long. Germline loops: CDR1 SQVTM, CDR2 ANQGSEA.

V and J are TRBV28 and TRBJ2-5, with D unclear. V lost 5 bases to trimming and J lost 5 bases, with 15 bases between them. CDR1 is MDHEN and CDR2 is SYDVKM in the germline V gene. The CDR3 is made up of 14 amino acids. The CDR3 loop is CASSGYGSVETQYF. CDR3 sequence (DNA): TGTGCCAGCAGTGGATACGGGTCGGTGGAGACCCAGTACTTC.

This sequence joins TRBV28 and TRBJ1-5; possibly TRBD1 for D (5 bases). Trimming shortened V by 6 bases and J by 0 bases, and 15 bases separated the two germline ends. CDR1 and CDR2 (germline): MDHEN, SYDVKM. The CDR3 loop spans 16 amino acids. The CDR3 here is CASSPSGAYSNQPQHF. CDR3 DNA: TGTGCCAGCAGCCCCTCCGGGGCGTATAGCAATCAGCCCCAGCATTTT.

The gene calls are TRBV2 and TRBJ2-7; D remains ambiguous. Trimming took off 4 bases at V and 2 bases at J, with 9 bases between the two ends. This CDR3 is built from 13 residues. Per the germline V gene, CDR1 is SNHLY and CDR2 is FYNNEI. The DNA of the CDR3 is TGTGCCAGCAGTGTCGCCCAGACCTACGAGCAGTACTTC. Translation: CASSVAQTYEQYF.

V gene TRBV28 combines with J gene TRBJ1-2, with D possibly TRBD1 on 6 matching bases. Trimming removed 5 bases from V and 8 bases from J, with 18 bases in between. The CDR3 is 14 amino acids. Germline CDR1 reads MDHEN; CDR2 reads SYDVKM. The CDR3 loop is CASSKWDILGGYTF. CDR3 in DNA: TGTGCCAGCAGTAAATGGGACATTCTTGGCGGCTACACCTTC.

For the CDR3, the DNA is TGTGCCAGTAGTATACGCGGGCAAAATGCTTTCTTT. Translation gives CASSIRGQNAFF. V gene TRBV19 combines with J gene TRBJ1-1, with D unresolved. The ends were cut back, 2 bases at V and 11 bases at J, with 12 bases in the middle. CDR1 and CDR2 from the germline V gene are LNHDA and SQIVND (reference sequence). The CDR3 covers 12 residues. Together with reference TRBV19 and TRBJ1-1, the CDR3 gives the full variable domain: DGGITQSPKYLFRKEGQNVTLSCEQNLNHDAMYWYRQDPGQGLRLIYYSQIVNDFQKGDIAEGYSVSREKKESFPLTVTSAQKNPTAFYLCASSIRGQNAFFGQGTRLTVV.

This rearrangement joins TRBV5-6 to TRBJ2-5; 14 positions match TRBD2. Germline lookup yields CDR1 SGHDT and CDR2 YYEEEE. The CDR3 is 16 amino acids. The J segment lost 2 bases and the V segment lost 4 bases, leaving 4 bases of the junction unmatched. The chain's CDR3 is CASSVGLAGGQETQYF. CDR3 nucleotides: TGTGCCAGCAGCGTTGGACTAGCGGGGGGACAAGAGACCCAGTACTTC. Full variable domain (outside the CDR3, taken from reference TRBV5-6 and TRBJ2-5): DAGVTQSPTHLIKTRGQQVTLRCSPKSGHDTVSWYQQALGQGPQFIFQYYEEEERQRGNFPDRFSGHQFPNYSSELNVNALLLGDSALYLCASSVGLAGGQETQYFGPGTRLLVL.

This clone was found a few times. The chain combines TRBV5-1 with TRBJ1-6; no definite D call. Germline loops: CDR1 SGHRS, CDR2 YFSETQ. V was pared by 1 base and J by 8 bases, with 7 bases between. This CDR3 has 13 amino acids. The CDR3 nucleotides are TGCGCCAGCAGCTTGACAGAGTATTCACCCCTCCACTTT. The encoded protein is CASSLTEYSPLHF.

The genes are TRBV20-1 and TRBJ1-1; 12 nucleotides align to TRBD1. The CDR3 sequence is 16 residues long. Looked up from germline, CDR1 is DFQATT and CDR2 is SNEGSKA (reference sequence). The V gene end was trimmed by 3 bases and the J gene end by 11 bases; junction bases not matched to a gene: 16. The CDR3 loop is CSASMRGQGARYDAFF. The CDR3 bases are TGCAGTGCTAGTATGAGGGGACAGGGGGCCCGGTATGATGCTTTCTTT.